Listed below are T cell receptor beta chains from one sample, sequenced in a study of control samples from healthy donors and cancer patients. The protocol was immunoSEQ multiplex PCR, while the TCRdb copy is restricted to in-frame clones and leaves out a portion. This sample's table has about 190,000 clones. Sequencing was done on a sample of blood. The receptor set was obtained from a woman aged 25-40 years in good health. CDR3s include the opening cysteine and the closing phenylalanine or tryptophan. The D gene is left open where the match is weak.

j_call v_call d_call cdr3_nt cdr3_aa
TRBJ1-2 TRBV6-1 - TGTGCCAGCAGTGAAGCTAATCCCGGGGCGGTCTATGGCTACACCTTC CASSEANPGAVYGYTF
TRBJ2-1 TRBV7-8 TRBD1 TGTGCCAGCAGCTTACGACAGGGGGCCTACAATGAGCAGTTCTTC CASSLRQGAYNEQFF
TRBJ1-2 TRBV5-1 TRBD1 TGCGCCAGCAGCCCCAATCCGGGACAGGGCGTGAACTATGGCTACACCTTC CASSPNPGQGVNYGYTF
TRBJ1-2 TRBV23-1 TRBD1 TGCGCCAGCAGTCACCTCCTCCGGGACAGGGGAAACTATGGCTACACCTTC CASSHLLRDRGNYGYTF
TRBJ2-1 TRBV5-1 - TGCGCCAGCAGCAGGGAGATCTGGTACAATGAGCAGTTCTTC CASSREIWYNEQFF
TRBJ1-1 TRBV5-1 TRBD1 TGCGCCAGCAGCTCAGGGGGCCGGGACACTGAAGCTTTCTTT CASSSGGRDTEAFF
TRBJ1-4 TRBV7-8 - TGTGCCAGCAGCTTAGGAGGGGGTAATGAAAAACTGTTTTTT CASSLGGGNEKLFF
TRBJ1-5 TRBV9 - TGTGCCAGCAGCGTAGAAGGACGGAAGAATCAGCCCCAGCATTTT CASSVEGRKNQPQHF
TRBJ1-4 TRBV28 - TGTGCCAGCAGTCCCCCTGCGAGGGAAAAACTGTTTTTT CASSPPAREKLFF
TRBJ1-6 TRBV4-1 - TGCGCCAGCAGCCAAGACCGGGCAAACTATAATTCACCCCTCCACTTT CASSQDRANYNSPLHF
TRBJ1-1 TRBV2 - TGTGCCAGCAGTCAAGAGGGCAACACTGAAGCTTTCTTT CASSQEGNTEAFF
TRBJ2-3 TRBV28 - TGTGCCAACCGGGAGCCAGGCACAGATACGCAGTATTTT CANREPGTDTQYF
TRBJ2-3 TRBV5-6 - TGTGCCAGCAGCCCGACGACAGATACGCAGTATTTT CASSPTTDTQYF
TRBJ1-4 TRBV6-8 - TGTGCCAGCAGCACCGGGGTACGGTCGCCTAAAAAACTGTTTTTT CASSTGVRSPKKLFF
TRBJ2-3 TRBV27 TRBD2 TGTGCCAGCAGTTCGGCGACTAGCGGGGGGGCCATCGATACAGATACGCAGTATTTT CASSSATSGGAIDTDTQYF
TRBJ2-7 TRBV18 TRBD2 TGTGCCAGCTCACCCCGGGAGGGGGGTTTTTTTCCCTACGAGCAGTACTTC CASSPREGGFFPYEQYF
TRBJ1-1 TRBV4-2 TRBD1 TGTGCCAACAGCCGGGGGACAGACAACACTGAAGCTTTCTTT CANSRGTDNTEAFF
TRBJ2-7 TRBV19 TRBD2 TGTGCCAGTAGTAGCGGGGGGCCTTCCTACGAGCAGTACTTC CASSSGGPSYEQYF